The clone carrying this T cell receptor (beta chain) was counted a few times. This sample stems from a study of OX40 agonist ivuxolimab in advanced cancers. Study-level information: Patients receiving dose escalation had hepatocellular carcinoma, melanoma, renal cell or head and neck cancer.

The CDR3 contains 16 residues. V dropped 6 bases and J dropped 6 bases, with 24 bases sitting between them. Germline V gene lookup returns CDR1 SGHNT and CDR2 YENEEA. Produced via immunoSEQ multiplex PCR; TCRdb's table is partial and in-frame only. The sample consists of tens of thousands of clones, roughly 80% of them appearing once. The origin of this receptor is an adult with an advanced solid tumor such as melanoma, head and neck, liver or kidney cancer. The sample in question was CD4+ or CD8+ T cells sorted from blood, obtained in a trial of the OX40 agonist ivuxolimab. The V and J genes are TRBV11-3 and TRBJ2-7; a weak D match, TRBD2 (6 bases). The CDR3 region is CASRPGGSKSRGEQYF. CDR3 DNA: TGTGCCAGCAGACCTGGAGGGAGTAAGTCGCGTGGCGAGCAGTACTTC. Full variable domain (outside the CDR3, taken from reference TRBV11-3 and TRBJ2-7): EAGVVQSPRYKIIEKKQPVAFWCNPISGHNTLYWYLQNLGQGPELLIRYENEEAVDDSQLPKDRFSAERLKGVDSTLKIQPAELGDSAVYLCASRPGGSKSRGEQYFGPGTRLTVT.